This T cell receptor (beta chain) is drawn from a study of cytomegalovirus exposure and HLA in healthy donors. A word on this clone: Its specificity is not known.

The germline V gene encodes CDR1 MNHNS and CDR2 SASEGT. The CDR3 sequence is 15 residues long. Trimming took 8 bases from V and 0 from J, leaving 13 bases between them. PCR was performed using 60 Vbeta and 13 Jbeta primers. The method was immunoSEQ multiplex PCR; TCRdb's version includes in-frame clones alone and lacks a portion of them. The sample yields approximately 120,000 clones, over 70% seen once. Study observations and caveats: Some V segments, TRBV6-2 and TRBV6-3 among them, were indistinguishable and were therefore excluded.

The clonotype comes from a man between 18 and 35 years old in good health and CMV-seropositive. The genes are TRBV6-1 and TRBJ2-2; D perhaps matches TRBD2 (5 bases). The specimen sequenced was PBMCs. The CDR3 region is CASSVSGSNTGELFF. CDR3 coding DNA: TGTGCCAGCTCCGTCAGCGGATCGAACACCGGGGAGCTGTTTTTT.